The entry below gives a single T cell receptor (beta chain) sequence along with its context. Its cognate antigen is unknown. This entry is derived from a study of CD8 T cells in Susac syndrome. RNA amounts of about 0.5 to 1 ug underwent reverse transcription with random hexamers. TCRdb re-called the immunoSEQ multiplex PCR reads with MiXCR, one entry per CDR3 protein. Of about 84,000 distinct CDR3 sequences in the sample, approximately 96% are singletons; the top ten hold more than 0.35%. Germline V gives CDR1 DFQATT, CDR2 SNEGSKA (reference sequence). The V and J ends lost 3 bases and 1 base respectively, with 15 bases between them. This CDR3 is 15 amino acids long. Study observations and caveats: Total CD8+ and CD8+ TEMRA repertoires contained roughly 17 and five Susac-specific public clones, respectively.

This clonotype originated in a human donor with Susac syndrome. The sequenced material came from CD8+ T cells from PBMCs. This rearrangement joins TRBV20-1 to TRBJ1-2; D is unresolved. The CDR3 spells CSASLGTKGNYGYTF. CDR3 coding DNA: TGCAGTGCTAGTTTGGGAACCAAGGGTAACTATGGCTACACCTTC.